This TCR beta chain was retrieved from a study of T cell changes during pregnancy in multiple sclerosis. Assay: immunoSEQ multiplex PCR; the TCRdb copy retains only in-frame clones and omits some. The sample lists over 50,000 clones; around 90% were seen once. V lost 5 bases and J 15 bases, leaving 23 bases between the germline ends. The CDR3 covers 14 residues. Looked up from germline, CDR1 is MGHRA and CDR2 is YSYEKL. The J gene is TRBJ2-1, the V gene TRBV4-1; the D gene is possibly TRBD1 (5 bases). This receptor was obtained from a female donor with multiple sclerosis, enrolled in a pregnancy study. This specimen was peripheral blood, taken in the first trimester of pregnancy. The CDR3 DNA reads as TGCGCCAGCAGCTTAGGGGAACTCCCCAGGCACGCGTTCTTC. Translating it yields CASSLGELPRHAFF.